This T cell receptor beta chain was captured in a study of T cells in Graves' hyperthyroidism and ophthalmopathy. Study-level information: Upon initial diagnosis and before any treatment, peripheral blood was collected.

CDR3 length equals 13 residues. With 9 bases clipped from V and 5 bases from J, the junction kept 1 base outside the gene matches. Per the germline V gene, CDR1 is KGHDR and CDR2 is SFDVKD. Template material for amplifying TCR beta CDR3 regions consisted of RNA transcripts. Researchers ran a first-round RT-PCR on the TCR CDR3 using the HTBI primer set. TCRdb called the multiplex PCR reads again in MiXCR, with one record for every CDR3 protein. This sample has about 400,000 distinct CDR3 sequences, with about 14% found just once. Remarks on this clonotype: What it recognizes is unknown. A much larger clone is a single base away; this may be a read error.

Study results and limitations: It was a median approximately 6 months before onset that the model predicted ophthalmopathy. Within blood appeared most thyroid clonotypes that had expanded above 0.001.

The sequenced sample consisted of blood. The sequence derives from a man aged 50-60 years with Graves' ophthalmopathy. J is TRBJ2-1 and V is TRBV24-1; TRBD2 agrees at 12 bases. CDR3 sequence reads: CATWTSGNNEQFF. The DNA of the CDR3 is TGTGCCACCTGGACTAGCGGGAACAATGAGCAGTTCTTC.